Here is one TCR beta chain with its context. The trim removed 5 bases at V and 4 bases at J, leaving 9 bases unmatched. Germline CDR1 SGHTA, CDR2 FQGNSA. CDR3 length equals 15 residues. The sample originates from a study of T cell responses to AZD1222 COVID-19 vaccine. The protocol was immunoSEQ multiplex PCR, while the TCRdb copy is restricted to in-frame clones and leaves out a portion. The data show about 160,000 clones, less than 95% seen once. The chain uses TRBV7-2 and TRBJ1-2; 8 bases agree with TRBD1. Sequenced material: peripheral blood, taken on day 0 of AZD1222 vaccination. The sequence came from an adult in good health. CDR3 residues: CASSQGQGAPYGYTF. CDR3 DNA sequence: TGTGCCAGCAGCCAAGGCCAGGGGGCCCCCTATGGCTACACCTTC.